The sequence of this T cell receptor (beta chain) was determined in a study of cytotoxic CD8 clonotypes in ibrutinib-treated CLL. Points from the study as a whole: Researchers report that baseline clonality outpaced age-matched healthy donors and tracked circulating CD8+ T-cell counts. Rising at ibrutinib response, clonality subsequently fell back toward baseline at progression. Shared public clonotypes were rare, and on treatment they either got smaller or stayed the same.

TCRdb's table, derived via immunoSEQ multiplex PCR, lists solely in-frame clones and lacks some. Altogether some 70,000 clones are present, around two thirds being singletons, with the ten largest covering under 6%. In regard to this clone: Its antigen remains unknown.

The germline gives CDR1 SGHRS, CDR2 YFSETQ. Unmatched junction bases numbered 13, after V lost 6 bases and J lost 2 bases. The CDR3 has 17 residues. Sequenced here: PBMCs, sampled after 12 months of ibrutinib treatment. This chain uses TRBV5-1 with TRBJ2-3; 9 bases map to TRBD2. This sequence was found in a human donor with chronic lymphocytic leukemia. The CDR3 DNA reads TGCGCCAGCACGAGGGAACCTAGCGGGGACAACACAGATACGCAGTATTTT. Its translation: CASTREPSGDNTDTQYF.